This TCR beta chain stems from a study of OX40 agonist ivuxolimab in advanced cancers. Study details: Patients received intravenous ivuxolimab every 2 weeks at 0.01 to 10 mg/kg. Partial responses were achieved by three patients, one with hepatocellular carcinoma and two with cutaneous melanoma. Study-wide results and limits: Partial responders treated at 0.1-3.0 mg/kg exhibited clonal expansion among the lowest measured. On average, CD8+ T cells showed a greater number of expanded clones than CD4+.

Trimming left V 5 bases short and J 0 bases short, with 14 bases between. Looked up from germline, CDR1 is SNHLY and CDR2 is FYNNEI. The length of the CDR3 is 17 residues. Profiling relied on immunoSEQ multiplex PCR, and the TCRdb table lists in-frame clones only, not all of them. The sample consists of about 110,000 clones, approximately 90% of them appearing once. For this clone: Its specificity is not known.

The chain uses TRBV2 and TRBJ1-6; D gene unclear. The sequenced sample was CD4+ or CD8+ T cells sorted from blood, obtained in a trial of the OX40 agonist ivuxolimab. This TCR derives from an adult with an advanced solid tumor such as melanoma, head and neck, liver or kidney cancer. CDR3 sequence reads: CASSIHQGSSYNSPLHF. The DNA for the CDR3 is TGTGCCAGCAGTATTCACCAAGGGAGCTCCTATAATTCACCCCTCCACTTT. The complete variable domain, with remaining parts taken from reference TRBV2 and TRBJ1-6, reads EPEVTQTPSHQVTQMGQEVILRCVPISNHLYFYWYRQILGQKVEFLVSFYNNEISEKSEIFDDQFSVERPDGSNFTLKIRSTKLEDSAMYFCASSIHQGSSYNSPLHFGNGTRLTVT.